These 15 T cell receptor beta chains share one sample of origin, sequenced in a study of control samples from healthy donors and cancer patients. Sequencing was performed with immunoSEQ multiplex PCR; in TCRdb, only in-frame clones are kept and a portion is missing. This sample yields around 170,000 clones, of which about 86% are seen a single time; under 5% belongs to the top ten. Sequencing input: blood. The receptors originated from a woman in her twenties or thirties in good health.

The V and J genes are TRBV28 and TRBJ1-2, with D perhaps TRBD1 (6 bases). CDR3 length: 14 amino acids. V lost 2 bases and J lost 6, with 13 bases in between. Germline V gene lookup returns CDR1 MDHEN and CDR2 SYDVKM. DNA for the CDR3: TGTGCCAGCAGTTTAATTACAGGGTCGAATGGCTACACCTTC. It is translated as CASSLITGSNGYTF.

The rearrangement uses TRBV23-1 and TRBJ1-4; D uncertain. TRBV23-1 is known as an ORF, though its function is uncertain. V was cut by 8 bases and J by 8 bases, with 18 bases left in between. The CDR3 length is 14 residues. CDR3 nucleotide sequence: TGCGCCAGCTTCCAATCGGGGTCCGGGGAAAAACTGTTTTTT. Protein: CASFQSGSGEKLFF.

The rearrangement joins TRBV5-1 to TRBJ2-7, with 9 nucleotides matching TRBD1. Losses at the gene ends were 4 bases for V and 5 bases for J; bases not matched to a gene: 19. The CDR3 runs 18 residues. CDR1 is SGHRS, CDR2 YFSETQ, per germline. The CDR3 DNA reads as TGCGCCAGCAGCCCCCGCTTGGGCTACAGGGGGCGCATCCACGAGCAGTACTTC. It translates to CASSPRLGYRGRIHEQYF.

The CDR3 DNA reads TGTGCCACCGGTGGGCACAGGGACTATGGCTACACCTTC. Protein product: CATGGHRDYGYTF. The chain employs TRBV19 and TRBJ1-2, with D perhaps matching TRBD1 (6 bases). The CDR3 is made up of 13 amino acids. Per the germline V gene, CDR1 is LNHDA and CDR2 is SQIVND (reference sequence). Trimming took off 10 bases at V and 3 bases at J, with 15 bases between the two ends. The variable domain in full, completed from reference TRBV19 and TRBJ1-2, reads DGGITQSPKYLFRKEGQNVTLSCEQNLNHDAMYWYRQDPGQGLRLIYYSQIVNDFQKGDIAEGYSVSREKKESFPLTVTSAQKNPTAFYLCATGGHRDYGYTFGSGTRLTVV.

This sequence joins TRBV24-1 and TRBJ2-3; D might be TRBD1 (6 bases). This CDR3 spans 15 amino acids. With 4 bases removed from V and 1 base from J, the gap between germline ends came to 11 bases. Germline values: CDR1 KGHDR, CDR2 SFDVKD. CDR3 nucleotides: TGTGCCACCAGTGACCACAGGGTTCGCACAGATACGCAGTATTTT. As protein: CATSDHRVRTDTQYF.

V usage is TRBV27 and J usage is TRBJ1-5; 10 nucleotides agree with TRBD1. The CDR3 covers 16 residues. Germline V gives CDR1 MNHEY, CDR2 SMNVEV (reference sequence). J was trimmed by 2 bases and V by 5 bases; bases with no gene match: 6. The CDR3 protein is CASSPQGQGGNQPQHF. The CDR3 coding sequence is TGTGCCAGCAGTCCCCAAGGACAGGGGGGCAATCAGCCCCAGCATTTT.

V and J are TRBV27 and TRBJ2-5; no clear D. The ends were cut back, 7 bases at V and 6 bases at J, with 18 bases in the middle. The CDR3 consists of 14 residues. CDR1 and CDR2 (germline): MNHEY, SMNVEV (reference sequence). In nucleotides, the CDR3 is TGTGCCAGCAAAGCACGGCTGGGTTCGAAGACCCAGTACTTC. Its protein product is CASKARLGSKTQYF.

J is TRBJ2-1 and V is TRBV19, with 7 bases fitting TRBD1. CDR1 and CDR2 (germline): LNHDA, SQIVND (reference sequence). The CDR3 covers 19 residues. Trimming at V came to 3 bases and at J to 0 bases, leaving 14 bases not matched to a gene. DNA for the CDR3: TGTGCCAGTAGTATCACAACAGGGGCCCTCGCTAGCTCCTACAATGAGCAGTTCTTC. It codes for CASSITTGALASSYNEQFF.

The genes are TRBV11-2 and TRBJ2-2; D is uncertain. Per germline, CDR1 SGHAT and CDR2 FQNNGV. The germline V and J ends were trimmed by 6 bases and 8 bases, with 22 bases remaining between them. This CDR3 region has 16 residues. CDR3 residues: CASSRLADPLGGELFF. CDR3 DNA sequence: TGTGCCAGCAGTCGACTCGCGGACCCTTTGGGGGGGGAGCTGTTTTTT. Combining the CDR3 with reference TRBV11-2 and TRBJ2-2 gives the whole variable domain EAGVAQSPRYKIIEKRQSVAFWCNPISGHATLYWYQQILGQGPKLLIQFQNNGVVDDSQLPKDRFSAERLKGVDSTLKIQPAKLEDSAVYLCASSRLADPLGGELFFGEGSRLTVL.

The rearrangement joins TRBV6-5 to TRBJ1-1; D is undetermined. The CDR3 length is 13 residues. Trimming took off 2 bases at V and 0 bases at J, with 4 bases between the two ends. Looked up from germline, CDR1 is MNHEY and CDR2 is SVGAGI. CDR3: CASSYNMNTEAFF. The CDR3 DNA is TGTGCCAGCAGTTACAACATGAACACTGAAGCTTTCTTT.

The chain couples TRBV7-9 to TRBJ2-7; 13 nucleotides agree with TRBD2. J gave up 5 bases and V 1 base, and 5 bases lay outside the gene matches. The CDR3 covers 16 residues. The V gene's germline CDR1 is SEHNR and CDR2 FQNEAQ (reference sequence). The chain's CDR3 is CASSLGRTSGSDEQYF. CDR3 in DNA: TGTGCCAGCAGCTTAGGGAGGACTAGCGGGAGTGACGAGCAGTACTTC.

The chain has TRBV5-8 and TRBJ1-1, with 9 bases matching TRBD1. The J segment lost 1 base and the V segment lost 0 bases, leaving 1 base of the junction unmatched. This CDR3 contains 15 residues. Germline V gene lookup returns CDR1 SGHTS and CDR2 YDEGEE. CDR3 residues: CASSLEGQGNTEAFF. The CDR3 coding sequence is TGTGCCAGCAGCTTGGAGGGACAGGGGAACACTGAAGCTTTCTTT.

The gene calls are TRBV7-9 and TRBJ2-3, with TRBD2 as a possible D gene (5 bases). The germline V and J ends were trimmed by 5 bases and 1 base, with 10 bases remaining between them. The germline gives CDR1 SEHNR, CDR2 FQNEAQ (reference sequence). CDR3 length: 14 amino acids. This chain's CDR3 is CASSPAGGTDTQYF. In nucleotides, the CDR3 is TGTGCCAGCAGCCCCGCGGGCGGCACAGATACGCAGTATTTT.

V is TRBV12-3 or TRBV12-4 and J is TRBJ1-3, with a weak D call TRBD1 (6 bases). The CDR3 length is 12 residues. Deletions cut 8 bases from V and 7 bases from J, with 12 bases between. Written as DNA, the CDR3 is TGTGCCAGCTCAATAGGGGGGAACACCATATATTTT. This translates into CASSIGGNTIYF.

This sequence joins TRBV27 and TRBJ2-1; no clear D gene. Germline CDR1 reads MNHEY; CDR2 reads SMNVEV (reference sequence). This CDR3 is 16 amino acids long. V was cut by 5 bases and J by 2 bases, with 16 bases left in between. The CDR3 is CASSPARVGTYNEQFF. DNA for the CDR3: TGTGCCAGCAGTCCCGCCCGAGTGGGAACCTACAATGAGCAGTTCTTC.